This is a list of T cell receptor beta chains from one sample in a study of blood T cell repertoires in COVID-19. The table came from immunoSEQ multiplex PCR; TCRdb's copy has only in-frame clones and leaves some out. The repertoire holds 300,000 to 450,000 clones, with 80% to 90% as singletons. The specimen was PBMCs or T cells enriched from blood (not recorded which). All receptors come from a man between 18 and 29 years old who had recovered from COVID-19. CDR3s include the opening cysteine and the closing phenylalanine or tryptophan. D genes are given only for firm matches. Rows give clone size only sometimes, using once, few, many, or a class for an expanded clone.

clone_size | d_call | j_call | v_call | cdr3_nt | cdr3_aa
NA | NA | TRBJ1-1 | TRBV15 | TGTGCCACCAGGGTGGGCTATGAAGGGAACACTGAAGCTTTCTTT | CATRVGYEGNTEAFF
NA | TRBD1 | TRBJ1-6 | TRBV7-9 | TGTGCCAGCAGCTTGGGACAGCGTAATTCACCCCTCCACTTT | CASSLGQRNSPLHF
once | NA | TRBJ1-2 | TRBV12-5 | TGTGCTAGTGGCCTAACCCTCAGGGGAGTCGGTGGCTACACCTTC | CASGLTLRGVGGYTF
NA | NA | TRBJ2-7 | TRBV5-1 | TGCGCCAGCAGCTTGGCCGGGAATTCCTACGAGCAGTACTTC | CASSLAGNSYEQYF
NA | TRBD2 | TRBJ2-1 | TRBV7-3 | TGTGCCAGCAGCTCCTCGGGACTAGATTTAGAGCAGTTCTTC | CASSSSGLDLEQFF
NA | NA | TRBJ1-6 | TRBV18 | TGTGCCAGCTCCCCACTTAGCTACTCCTATAATTCACCCCTCCACTTT | CASSPLSYSYNSPLHF
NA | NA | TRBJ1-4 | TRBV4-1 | TGCGCCAGCAGCCAAGGGGGTCTGCAGGGAACTCGTGAAAAACTGTTTTTT | CASSQGGLQGTREKLFF
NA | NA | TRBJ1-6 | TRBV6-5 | TGTGCCAGCAGTTACTCGAAGGGGTTGAATTCACCCCTCCACTTT | CASSYSKGLNSPLHF
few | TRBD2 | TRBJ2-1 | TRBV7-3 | TGTGCCAGCAGCCCAGGGACTAGCGGGGTAAGCTCCTACAATGAGCAGTTCTTC | CASSPGTSGVSSYNEQFF
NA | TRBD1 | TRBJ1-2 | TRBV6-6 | TGTGCCAGCAGTTTCCAGGAGGGGGCAGTTGGCTACACCTTC | CASSFQEGAVGYTF
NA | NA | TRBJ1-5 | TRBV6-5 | TGTGCCAGCAGTCAAATACCCGGGGGGAATCAGCCCCAGCATTTT | CASSQIPGGNQPQHF
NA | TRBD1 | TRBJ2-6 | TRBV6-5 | TGTGCCAGCAGAGACAGGGGATACGGGGCCAACGTCCTGACTTTC | CASRDRGYGANVLTF
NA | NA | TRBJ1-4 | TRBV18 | TGTGCCAGCTCACCACCGGCTGGGGCCACGTCGCAGGAAAAACTGTTTTTT | CASSPPAGATSQEKLFF
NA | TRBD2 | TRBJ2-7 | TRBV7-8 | TGTGCCAGCAGCACACCCCTGGGGGGGGGATCCTACGAGCAGTACTTC | CASSTPLGGGSYEQYF
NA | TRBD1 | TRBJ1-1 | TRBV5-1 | TGCGCCAGCAGCGGTCTTGACAGGGGGAGCACTGAAGCTTTCTTT | CASSGLDRGSTEAFF
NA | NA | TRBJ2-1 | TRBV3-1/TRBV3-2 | TGTGCCAGCAGCCACCTCAGAGGAAATGAGCAGTTCTTC | CASSHLRGNEQFF
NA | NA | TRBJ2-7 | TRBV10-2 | TGCGCCAGCAGTGAGGAACGACAGGCATCCTACGAGCAGTACTTC | CASSEERQASYEQYF
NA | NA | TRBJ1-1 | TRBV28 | TGTGCCAGCAGTTTATTGCAGACTGAAGCTTTCTTT | CASSLLQTEAFF
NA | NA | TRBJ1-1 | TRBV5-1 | TGCGCCAGCAGCTCCCAGGGAAACACTGAAGCTTTCTTT | CASSSQGNTEAFF
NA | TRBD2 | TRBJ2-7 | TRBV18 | TGTGCCAGCTCACCGACACTTAGCGGGGAGAAACTAAACATATACGAGCAGTACTTC | CASSPTLSGEKLNIYEQYF
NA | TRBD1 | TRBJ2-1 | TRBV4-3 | TGCGCCAGCAGCCAAGGACAGGGGGGAGGTGAGCAGTTCTTC | CASSQGQGGGEQFF
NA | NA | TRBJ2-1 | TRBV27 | TGTGCCAGCAGCCCCCAGCGGAGGAGCTCCTACAATGAGCAGTTCTTC | CASSPQRRSSYNEQFF
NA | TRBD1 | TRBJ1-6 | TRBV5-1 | TGCGCCAGCAGCTGGGGAACAGGGGGAGATTCACCCCTCCACTTT | CASSWGTGGDSPLHF
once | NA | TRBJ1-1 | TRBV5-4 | TGTGCCAGCAGCTCGTCGACTCACACTGAAGCTTTCTTT | CASSSSTHTEAFF
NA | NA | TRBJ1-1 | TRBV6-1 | TGTGCCAGCAGTGAGTTAAGGACAAACACTGAAGCTTTCTTT | CASSELRTNTEAFF
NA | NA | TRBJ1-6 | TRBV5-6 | TGTGCCAGCAGCTTGACCGGGGTGTTCGGTTCACCCCTCCACTTT | CASSLTGVFGSPLHF
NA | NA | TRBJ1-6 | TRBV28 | TGTGCCAGCAGGCCCACTAACTCCTATAATTCACCCCTCCACTTT | CASRPTNSYNSPLHF
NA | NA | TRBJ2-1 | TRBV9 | TGTGCCAGCAGCGTAGGAGGAATCAGATACAATGAGCAGTTCTTC | CASSVGGIRYNEQFF
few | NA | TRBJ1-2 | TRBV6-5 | TGTGCCAGCGTCCCTTTGGGGGCGCCTAGGTATGGCTACACCTTC | CASVPLGAPRYGYTF
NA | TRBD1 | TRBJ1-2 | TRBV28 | TGTGCCAGCAGTATAATCGACAGGGACTATGGCTACACCTTC | CASSIIDRDYGYTF
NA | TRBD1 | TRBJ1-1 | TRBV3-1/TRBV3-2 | TGTGCCAGCAGCCCCGGGACAGGGGGTCTGCGGACTGAAGCTTTCTTT | CASSPGTGGLRTEAFF
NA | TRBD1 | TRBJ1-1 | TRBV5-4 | TGTGCCAGCAGCTTGAACAGGGGGCGCAGCGTCACTGAAGCTTTCTTT | CASSLNRGRSVTEAFF
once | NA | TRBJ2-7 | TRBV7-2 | TGTGCCAGCAGCTTAAGCGGAGGGAAGGGCCACGAGCAGTACTTC | CASSLSGGKGHEQYF
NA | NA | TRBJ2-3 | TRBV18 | TGTGCCAGCTCCCTAGACAGGGATACGCAGTATTTT | CASSLDRDTQYF
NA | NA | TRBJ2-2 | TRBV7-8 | TGTGCCAGCAGCCGAGACAGGCCAAGCAACACCGGGGAGCTGTTTTTT | CASSRDRPSNTGELFF
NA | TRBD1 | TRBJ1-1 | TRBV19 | TGTGCCAGTAGTATCAGGGGGCGAGGCACTGAAGCTTTCTTT | CASSIRGRGTEAFF
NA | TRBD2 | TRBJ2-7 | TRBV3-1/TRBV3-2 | TGTGCCAGCAGCCGGGGTAGCGGGAGCAACGAGCAGTACTTC | CASSRGSGSNEQYF